The 8 T cell receptor beta chains below all came from one sample that was sequenced in a study of post-analysis software for immune sequencing data. Notes on the study in general: Five or six TRBV segments were more frequent in patients than controls; TRBV5-6, TRBV5-1 and TRBV20-1 belonged to this group.

Researchers reported that TCR beta cDNA libraries carried unique molecular identifiers. In TCRdb, the PCR reads were re-called with MiXCR into one record per CDR3 protein. The sample contains a few hundred thousand distinct CDR3 sequences, 30% to 45% of which appear only once. Their antigens are not known. Sequencing was done on a sample of blood. Receptor source: a girl aged 10 to 17 with multiple sclerosis.

A few counts support this clonotype. The chain couples TRBV7-9 to TRBJ2-1; 9 bases match TRBD2. The V gene end was trimmed by 4 bases and the J gene end by 4 bases; junction bases not matched to a gene: 5. Germline lookup yields CDR1 SEHNR and CDR2 FQNEAQ (reference sequence). This CDR3 comprises 15 residues. The CDR3 DNA is TGTGCCAGCAGCTCGCGGGGGGGCAGGTACAATGAGCAGTTCTTC. Translated: CASSSRGGRYNEQFF.

The chain joins TRBV5-1 to TRBJ1-5; D may be TRBD1 (6 bases). The germline CDR1 and CDR2 sequences are SGHRS and YFSETQ. The CDR3 has 14 residues. Trimming removed 4 bases from V and 3 bases from J, with 11 bases in between. The CDR3 DNA follows: TGCGCCAGCAGCCCGCAGGGGACCAATCAGCCCCAGCATTTT. This gives the protein CASSPQGTNQPQHF.

V is TRBV7-8 and J is TRBJ1-1, with unresolved D. V was pared by 5 bases and J by 0 bases, with 10 bases between. The CDR3 sequence is 14 residues long. From germline, CDR1 is SGHVS and CDR2 FQNEAQ. Here the CDR3 reads CASSRPALNTEAFF. The CDR3 DNA reads as TGTGCCAGCAGCCGGCCGGCGTTGAACACTGAAGCTTTCTTT.

V usage is TRBV12-3 or TRBV12-4 and J usage is TRBJ2-5; 11 nucleotides agree with TRBD2. V gave up 5 bases and J gave up 1 base; unmatched junction bases: 6. The CDR3 has 16 residues. CDR3 sequence (DNA): TGTGCCAGCAGTCATTCGGGACTAGCGGTCCAAGAGACCCAGTACTTC. As protein: CASSHSGLAVQETQYF.

The chain carries TRBV2 and TRBJ2-7; D is possibly TRBD2 (5 bases). Deletions cut 6 bases from V and 3 bases from J, with 12 bases between. Germline V gives CDR1 SNHLY, CDR2 FYNNEI. This CDR3 is built from 13 residues. For the CDR3, the DNA is TGTGCCAGCAGGGAGGACGGGAACTACGAGCAGTACTTC. Its protein is CASREDGNYEQYF.

This chain links TRBV6-1 with TRBJ2-1; 14 bases map to TRBD2. This CDR3 has 17 residues. Germline CDR1 MNHNS, CDR2 SASEGT. The V and J ends lost 6 bases and 6 bases, in that order; junction bases with no gene match: 10. The CDR3 DNA reads TGTGCCAGCAGCCCGAGACTAGCGGGGGGGCCCCGCAATGAGCAGTTCTTC. It specifies CASSPRLAGGPRNEQFF.

The chain has TRBV5-1 and TRBJ2-7; TRBD2 might be the D (5 bases). Germline CDR1 and CDR2: SGHRS and YFSETQ. The V gene lost 2 bases and the J gene lost 1 base, with 22 bases spanning the gap. The length of the CDR3 is 18 residues. CDR3 sequence: CASSLPITTREPSYEQYF. The CDR3 DNA is TGCGCCAGCAGCTTACCCATCACGACGAGGGAACCTTCCTACGAGCAGTACTTC. The complete variable domain, with remaining parts taken from reference TRBV5-1 and TRBJ2-7, reads KAGVTQTPRYLIKTRGQQVTLSCSPISGHRSVSWYQQTPGQGLQFLFEYFSETQRNKGNFPGRFSGRQFSNSRSEMNVSTLELGDSALYLCASSLPITTREPSYEQYFGPGTRLTVT.

This clonotype was seen only a few times. The chain recombines TRBV7-9 with TRBJ1-2; D unresolved. V lost 4 bases, J lost 8 bases, and 14 bases lay in between. The CDR3 runs to 13 residues. Germline-derived CDR1 and CDR2 are SEHNR and FQNEAQ (reference sequence). The CDR3 here is CASSSGFPGGYTF. Here the CDR3 DNA reads TGTGCCAGCAGCTCGGGCTTTCCCGGAGGCTACACCTTC.